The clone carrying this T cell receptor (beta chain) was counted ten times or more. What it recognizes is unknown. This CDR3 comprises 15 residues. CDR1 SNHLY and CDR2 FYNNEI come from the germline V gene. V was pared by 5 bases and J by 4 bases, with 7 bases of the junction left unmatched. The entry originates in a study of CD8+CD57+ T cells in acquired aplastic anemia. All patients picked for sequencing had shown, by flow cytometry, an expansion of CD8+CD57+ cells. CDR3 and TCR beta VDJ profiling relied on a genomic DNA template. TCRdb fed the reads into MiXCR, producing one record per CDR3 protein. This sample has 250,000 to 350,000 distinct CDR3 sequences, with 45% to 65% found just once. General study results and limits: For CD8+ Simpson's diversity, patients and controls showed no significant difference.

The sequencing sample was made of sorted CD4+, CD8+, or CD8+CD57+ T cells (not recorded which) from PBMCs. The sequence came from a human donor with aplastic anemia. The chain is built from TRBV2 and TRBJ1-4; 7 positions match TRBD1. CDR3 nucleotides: TGTGCCAGCAGTCCTTGGACAGGCAATAATGAAAAACTGTTTTTT. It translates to CASSPWTGNNEKLFF.